The sequence of this TCR beta chain was determined in a study of neurological immune-mediated disorders. This clonotype has at least ten counts. Its specificity is not known. Unsorted libraries came from 2 million PBMCs stored at -80 °C. In each sequencing run, over 200 million TCR-beta sequences were generated from 15-18 subjects. TCRdb re-analysed the 5' RACE reads in MiXCR, keeping a single row per CDR3 protein. The sample includes about 46,000 distinct CDR3 sequences, roughly 3.2% seen only once; the top ten take more than 12%. Whole-study findings and limits: The multiple sclerosis repertoire cluster was associated with no clinical or MRI feature.

Germline trimming cut 5 bases from V and 8 bases from J; bases unmatched to any gene: 9. The CDR3 extends over 15 amino acids. Looked up from germline, CDR1 is SGHTA and CDR2 is FQGNSA. The chain employs TRBV7-2 and TRBJ1-4, with 9 positions matching TRBD1. The sample consisted of PBMCs. This receptor was identified in a woman in her fifties or sixties with multiple sclerosis. CDR3 amino acids: CASSPNRGPDEKLFF. For the CDR3, the DNA is TGTGCCAGCAGCCCAAACAGGGGGCCAGACGAAAAACTGTTTTTT.